Listed here is a single TCR beta chain. There is no known antigen for this receptor. Qualities for individual bases were not recorded, and no much larger clone is one base off. TCRdb shows the sequencer as Illumina NovaSeq 6000. Using 5'RACE with constant-segment primers, TCRalpha and TCRbeta cDNA libraries were constructed, with sample barcodes and unique molecular identifiers added in the process. Trizol reagent was used to extract RNA from every sample. Library amplification was performed in two PCR steps, and a second sample barcode and Illumina TruSeq adapters were introduced in the second step. Sequencing of libraries was performed on an Illumina NovaSeq with 2 x 150 bp paired-end reads. On the study's bioinformatics: Reads were demultiplexed and collapsed into UMI-guided consensus sequences with migec v1.2.7. Using mixcr v2.1.11, the UMI consensuses were aligned to TRA and TRB V and J templates and assembled into clonotypes. A clonotype was counted as expanded or contracted only when both edgeR and NoisET called the clonotype significant, with the noise models trained on biological replicates. For edgeR calls, the cutoffs were a false discovery rate-adjusted p below 0.01 and a log2 fold-change threshold of 1. As an exploratory analysis of dynamics, max-normalized trajectories of the 1000 most abundant clonotypes were examined with PCA combined with hierarchical clustering. The CD4 or CD8 phenotype of responding clones was assigned using the separately sequenced CD4+ and CD8+ repertoires. TCRdb reanalyzed the raw reads on its own, using fastp at Q25 for trimming and MiXCR for clone calling, and kept in-frame beta chains. Under each unique CDR3 protein, matching rows form one entry showing the most common genes and DNA. Here the V and J calls rest on TCRdb's processing, not on the authors' analysis. Present in this sample are some 190,000 distinct CDR3 sequences, 16% of which were seen just once. The ten biggest clones cover about 1.9% of the sample.

Ficoll-Paque density gradient centrifugation was the method used to isolate PBMCs. The data derive from a study of T-cell memory formation after mild COVID-19 (dated by TCRdb to the early 2020s). Background on the whole study: TCR sequence clusters from the two donors were largely donor specific. Two young, previously healthy adult volunteers made up the cohort, one male and one female. Longitudinal TCRalpha and TCRbeta repertoire sequencing tracked T-cell clones expanding and contracting after mild COVID-19 in a couple of donors.

Taken from cysteine to phenylalanine, the CDR3 has 12 residues. Only the CDR3 DNA stays, 36 bases, in frame from base 1. A distance of 14 bases separates the germline ends of V and J, which lose 10 bases and 6 bases respectively. CDR1 and CDR2, looked up from the germline V gene, are ENHRY and SYGVKD. What the authors observed across the whole study: Contracting CD4+ clones turned up mainly in the CM and EM memory subsets, whereas EMRA was where CD8+ clones were enriched. Only two mild cases were covered by the study, and larger cohorts that include severe cases with pre-infection samples were considered necessary. The second-wave clones that peaked on day 37 were not confirmed to be SARS-CoV-2 specific. Some responding clones were detected in pre-infection memory, which suggested that pre-existing cross-reactive memory T cells had joined the SARS-CoV-2 response. Clones contracting from day 15 to 85 had balanced CD4/CD8 phenotypes, while a second wave expanding from day 15 to 37 was biased towards CD4+.

Sequenced: PBMCs or a T cell subset sorted from them (not recorded which). This sequence was found in an adult woman who had mild COVID-19 (a few samples of this study predate the infection). The sample titles of this study are shuffled in the database, so cell type and time point are left out; the donor was told from shared clones. The chain couples TRBV10-3 to TRBJ2-3, with the D gene tentatively TRBD1 or TRBD2, based on 5 matching bases in each. The DNA is as follows: TGTGCCACCATGGGGGATCGGGATACGCAGTATTTT. Its translation is CATMGDRDTQYF.